This record looks at one T cell receptor beta chain sequence and its context. The data are from a study of blood T cell repertoires in COVID-19. About the study: Samples of COVID-19 (acute and convalescent) were obtained from the United States, Italy and Spain. Sample material is recorded as cDNA or gDNA derived from T cells, B-cell-depleted T cells, or PBMCs.

Per the original data handling: The assay estimated nucleated cells by amplifying reference gene primers. Measured with immunoSEQ multiplex PCR; TCRdb has only the in-frame clones, and not every one. D and trimming come from the DNA, and the V and J calls and clone size come from that table. The table lists some 220,000 clones, 80% to 95% of them singletons, with roughly 0.8% in the top ten. Seattle patients were enrolled while actively infected and followed longitudinally. The TCR sequence derives from a man aged 25-45 years with COVID-19, enrolled during active disease. The sequencing input was peripheral blood.

For the CDR3, the DNA is TGTGCCAGCAGCCCCCACCAGACCGGACAGGGCCGTGAAAAACTGTTTTTT. It codes for CASSPHQTGQGREKLFF. V usage is TRBV4-2 and J usage is TRBJ1-4, with 8 bases matching TRBD1. Unmatched junction bases numbered 14, after V lost 4 bases and J lost 7 bases. In germline, CDR1 is LGHNA, CDR2 YNFKEQ. This CDR3 contains 17 residues.